Listed here are 30 T cell receptor beta chains from one sample, sequenced in a study of T cells after yellow fever vaccination. From the 5' RACE reads, TCRdb called clonotypes with MiXCR, one entry per CDR3 protein. The data hold some 390,000 distinct CDR3 sequences, with around 20% observed a single time. The source material was PBMCs, sampled before the yellow fever booster vaccination. All receptors derive from a man in his late teens or twenties who received the YFV17D yellow fever vaccine.

The V gene is TRBV5-1, the J gene TRBJ2-4; 7 bases are a match to TRBD2. The CDR3 is 13 amino acids. Germline V gene sequence: CDR1 SGHRS, CDR2 YFSETQ. The trim removed 4 bases at V and 6 bases at J, leaving 4 bases unmatched. The CDR3 bases are TGCGCCAGCAGCCCGGGAGGAGGAAACATTCAGTACTTC. It yields the protein CASSPGGGNIQYF. Drawing the rest from reference TRBV5-1 and TRBJ2-4, the complete variable domain is KAGVTQTPRYLIKTRGQQVTLSCSPISGHRSVSWYQQTPGQGLQFLFEYFSETQRNKGNFPGRFSGRQFSNSRSEMNVSTLELGDSALYLCASSPGGGNIQYFGAGTRLSVL.

The J gene is TRBJ1-6, the V gene TRBV10-2; D remains ambiguous. Germline-derived CDR1 and CDR2 are WSHSY and SAAADI. V was shortened by 6 bases and J by 3 bases, with 3 bases between the two germline ends. The CDR3 runs 12 residues. CDR3 DNA: TGCGCCAGCAGGGGCTATAATTCACCCCTCCACTTT. The encoded protein is CASRGYNSPLHF.

This clonotype was detected a few times. The chain couples TRBV5-5 to TRBJ2-5; 7 nucleotides align to TRBD1. Germline V CDR1 and CDR2: SGHKS, YYEKEE (reference sequence). Trimming removed 4 bases from V and 4 bases from J; junction bases left unmatched: 7. The CDR3 loop spans 14 amino acids. The CDR3 sequence: CASSDRDSRETQYF. The CDR3 DNA reads as TGTGCCAGCAGCGACCGGGACAGTAGAGAGACCCAGTACTTC.

This clonotype was recorded at least ten times. The chain links TRBV12-3 or TRBV12-4 to TRBJ2-2; D may correspond to TRBD1 or TRBD2 (6 bases each). The V and J ends lost 3 bases and 1 base respectively, with 12 bases between them. The CDR3 runs to 16 residues. CDR3 sequence (DNA): TGTGCCAGCAGTTTGGGGGCCGGGAGGAACACCGGGGAGCTGTTTTTT. The encoded protein is CASSLGAGRNTGELFF.

The chain combines TRBV20-1 with TRBJ2-7, with unresolved D. CDR1 is DFQATT and CDR2 is SNEGSKA in the germline V gene (reference sequence). CDR3 size: 12 residues. Trimming stripped 6 bases from V and 5 bases from J, with 14 bases between. The CDR3 protein is CSAPITWHEQYF. CDR3 nucleotide sequence: TGCAGTGCCCCTATCACGTGGCACGAGCAGTACTTC.

This clonotype was found a few times. The chain combines TRBV20-1 with TRBJ2-1; D gene unclear. The V and J ends lost 4 bases and 9 bases respectively, with 13 bases between them. CDR1 is DFQATT and CDR2 is SNEGSKA in the germline V gene (reference sequence). This CDR3 comprises 12 residues. CDR3 in amino acids: CSATPRVGEQFF. The CDR3 DNA is TGCAGTGCTACTCCCCGAGTGGGTGAGCAGTTCTTC.

This chain links TRBV19 with TRBJ1-2, with D tentatively TRBD1 (5 bases). V lost 3 bases to trimming and J lost 10 bases, with 12 bases between them. Germline V gene lookup returns CDR1 LNHDA and CDR2 SQIVND (reference sequence). This CDR3 region has 12 residues. CDR3 bases: TGTGCCAGTAGTATGAGAGGGGTTTACTACACCTTC. Translated, it gives CASSMRGVYYTF.

The V call is TRBV5-5, the J call TRBJ1-5; D not resolved. The length of the CDR3 is 15 residues. V lost 0 bases to trimming and J lost 4 bases, with 11 bases between them. The germline gives CDR1 SGHKS, CDR2 YYEKEE (reference sequence). CDR3 amino acids: CASSLGLLGNQPQHF. The CDR3 coding sequence is TGTGCCAGCAGCTTGGGACTGCTCGGTAATCAGCCCCAGCATTTT.

Concerning this clonotype: A single base separates this from a much larger clone, so it may be a read error. The rearrangement joins TRBV10-3 to TRBJ2-7; the D is unclear. V gave up 6 bases and J gave up 3 bases, with 12 bases separating them. CDR1 and CDR2 (germline): ENHRY, SYGVKD. The CDR3 has 13 amino acids. The CDR3 loop reads CAISPGSDYEQYF. In nucleotides, the CDR3 is TGTGCCATCAGCCCCGGGTCAGACTACGAGCAGTACTTC.

The table lists this clonotype with a few counts. The chain is built from TRBV18 and TRBJ2-7, with 9 bases identical to TRBD1. CDR3 length: 13 amino acids. Looked up from germline, CDR1 is KGHSH and CDR2 is LQKENI. V shed 6 bases, J shed 6 bases, and the junction held 6 bases outside the gene matches. The CDR3 bases are TGTGCCAGCTCCGGGGACAGGGAGTTCGAGCAGTACTTC. It yields the protein CASSGDREFEQYF.

The V gene is TRBV28, the J gene TRBJ2-7; D possibly corresponds to TRBD1 (6 bases). Between the trimmed V and J ends, which lost 6 bases and 0 bases, there was a span of 15 bases. Looked up from germline, CDR1 is MDHEN and CDR2 is SYDVKM. The CDR3 is 15 residues long. CDR3 in DNA: TGTGCCAGCAGACGTGACAGGCGGAGCTCCTACGAGCAGTACGTC. Translation gives CASRRDRRSSYEQYV.

V is TRBV4-2 and J is TRBJ1-1, with no clear D. This CDR3 spans 13 amino acids. Germline V gene data show CDR1 as LGHNA and CDR2 as YNFKEQ. V shed 4 bases and J shed 5 bases, with 11 bases lying between them. The CDR3: CASSRDRVTEAFF. CDR3 nucleotides: TGTGCCAGCAGCCGAGACCGAGTTACTGAAGCTTTCTTT.

This clonotype was counted a few times. This rearrangement joins TRBV18 to TRBJ2-4; D possibly corresponds to TRBD1 (7 bases). Germline CDR1 and CDR2: KGHSH and LQKENI. CDR3 length: 14 amino acids. Trimming left V 6 bases short and J 0 bases short, with 9 bases between. As DNA, the CDR3 is TGTGCCAGCTCCCAGGGGGGAGCCAAAAACATTCAGTACTTC. Residues: CASSQGGAKNIQYF.

The chain carries TRBV7-9 and TRBJ2-5; a possible D gene is TRBD2 (6 bases). The length of the CDR3 is 15 residues. Germline lookup yields CDR1 SEHNR and CDR2 FQNEAQ (reference sequence). Trimming removed 5 bases at V and 5 bases at J, with 18 bases between. The CDR3 DNA reads TGTGCCAGCAGCCACGGGAGACAGATGAGGGAGACCCAGTACTTC. Translation gives CASSHGRQMRETQYF. Filled out from reference TRBV7-9 and TRBJ2-5, the complete variable domain reads DTGVSQNPRHKITKRGQNVTFRCDPISEHNRLYWYRQTLGQGPEFLTYFQNEAQLEKSRLLSDRFSAERPKGSFSTLEIQRTEQGDSAMYLCASSHGRQMRETQYFGPGTRLLVL.

The chain links TRBV6-5 to TRBJ2-7; D not certain. The CDR3 is 13 amino acids. Germline CDR1 is MNHEY and CDR2 is SVGAGI. V was clipped by 0 bases and J by 6 bases, with 9 bases between them. CDR3 DNA: TGTGCCAGCAGTTACTCGTACGGGTCCGAGCAGTACGTC. Its translation: CASSYSYGSEQYV.

The chain links TRBV20-1 to TRBJ2-5; no clear D. Per the germline V gene, CDR1 is DFQATT and CDR2 is SNEGSKA (reference sequence). The CDR3 consists of 12 residues. V lost 3 bases and J lost 3, with 8 bases in between. The CDR3 DNA reads as TGCAGTGCTAGCGTTGGGGAAGAGACCCAGTACTTC. This codes for CSASVGEETQYF.

This clonotype was counted only a few times. The chain employs TRBV6-5 and TRBJ1-6, with D unresolved. CDR3 length: 15 amino acids. Trimming stripped 4 bases from V and 0 bases from J, with 7 bases between. Per germline, CDR1 MNHEY and CDR2 SVGAGI. DNA of the CDR3: TGTGCCAGCAGTTTTGAAAACTCCTATAATTCACCCCTCCACTTT. Its translation: CASSFENSYNSPLHF.

This clonotype has just a few counts. The V gene is TRBV20-1, the J gene TRBJ1-1; perhaps TRBD1 as D (6 bases). This CDR3 is 15 amino acids long. V gave up 2 bases and J gave up 1 base, with 14 bases separating them. Germline-derived CDR1 and CDR2 are DFQATT and SNEGSKA (reference sequence). The CDR3 reads CSARRLRTANTEAFF. For the CDR3, the DNA is TGCAGTGCTAGAAGGCTAAGGACAGCGAACACTGAAGCTTTCTTT.

This rearrangement joins TRBV6-5 to TRBJ1-3; TRBD1 agrees at 7 bases. V was pared by 4 bases and J by 0 bases, with 9 bases of the junction left unmatched. CDR1 MNHEY and CDR2 SVGAGI come from the germline V gene. The CDR3 totals 17 residues. Here the CDR3 DNA reads TGTGCCAGCAGTTCCTATACAGGGGTGACCTCTGGAAACACCATATATTTT. It specifies CASSSYTGVTSGNTIYF.

This clonotype was observed a few times. The chain joins TRBV5-1 to TRBJ1-2, with D unresolved. The V end lost 3 bases, the J end lost 8 bases, and 14 bases lay between the germline ends. Per the germline V gene, CDR1 is SGHRS and CDR2 is YFSETQ. The CDR3 consists of 13 residues. The CDR3: CASSYDNIPGYTF. The CDR3 DNA sequence: TGCGCCAGCAGCTACGACAACATCCCGGGCTACACCTTC.

The chain uses TRBV27 and TRBJ2-3; tentatively, D is TRBD2 (6 bases). The CDR3 is 15 amino acids. Per the germline V gene, CDR1 is MNHEY and CDR2 is SMNVEV (reference sequence). The V end was cut by 3 bases, the J end by 4 bases, with 14 bases between. The CDR3 sequence is CASSFYRGFADTQYF. DNA for the CDR3: TGTGCCAGCAGTTTCTATCGGGGGTTCGCAGATACGCAGTATTTT.

CDR3: CASSGRGMSNQPQHF. CDR3 sequence (DNA): TGTGCCAGCAGCGGCAGGGGAATGAGCAATCAGCCCCAGCATTTT. The rearrangement links TRBV6-2 or TRBV6-3 to TRBJ1-5; possible D gene TRBD1, 6 bases. Trimming removed 6 bases at V and 1 base at J, with 13 bases between. The CDR3 is 15 residues long. From germline, CDR1 is MNHEY and CDR2 SVGEGT.

The sample holds a few counts of this clonotype. The chain carries TRBV29-1 and TRBJ2-3; D tentatively fits TRBD1 or TRBD2 (5 bases each). CDR1 is SQVTM and CDR2 is ANQGSEA in the germline V gene. CDR3 length: 13 amino acids. The germline V and J ends were trimmed by 6 bases and 6 bases, with 16 bases remaining between them. The CDR3 nucleotides read TGCAGCGTGACTACTCAGGGCCCTGATACGCAGTATTTT. Its translation is CSVTTQGPDTQYF.

Only a few counts were recorded for this clonotype. V gene TRBV20-1 combines with J gene TRBJ2-4; 10 positions match TRBD1. The CDR3 loop spans 14 amino acids. Germline V gene sequence: CDR1 DFQATT, CDR2 SNEGSKA (reference sequence). J gave up 5 bases and V 6 bases, and 7 bases lay outside the gene matches. CDR3 protein: CSAARGTGENIQYF. CDR3 bases: TGCAGTGCCGCGCGCGGGACAGGGGAAAACATTCAGTACTTC.

A few counts support this clonotype. The CDR3 reads CARPGQGATMAKNIQYF. As DNA, the CDR3 is TGTGCCAGACCGGGACAGGGGGCTACTATGGCCAAAAACATTCAGTACTTC. V usage is TRBV19 and J usage is TRBJ2-4; 12 bases match TRBD1. CDR1 LNHDA and CDR2 SQIVND come from the germline V gene (reference sequence). The CDR3 contains 17 residues. Trimming cost V 9 bases and J 1 base; bases outside gene matches: 10. The full variable domain, its missing parts supplied by reference TRBV19 and TRBJ2-4, is DGGITQSPKYLFRKEGQNVTLSCEQNLNHDAMYWYRQDPGQGLRLIYYSQIVNDFQKGDIAEGYSVSREKKESFPLTVTSAQKNPTAFYLCARPGQGATMAKNIQYFGAGTRLSVL.

The V and J genes are TRBV6-6 and TRBJ2-7; D unresolved. The CDR3 contains 15 residues. CDR1 is MNHNY and CDR2 is SVGAGI in the germline V gene (reference sequence). The V and J ends lost 5 bases and 1 base respectively, with 15 bases between them. The CDR3: CASSADGGLSYEQYF. The CDR3 DNA reads as TGTGCCAGCAGTGCGGACGGTGGGTTATCCTACGAGCAGTACTTC.

This clonotype was recorded once. J is TRBJ2-1 and V is TRBV20-1; a possible D gene is TRBD2 (6 bases). V was cut by 2 bases and J by 5 bases, with 16 bases left in between. The CDR3 consists of 15 residues. Per the germline V gene, CDR1 is DFQATT and CDR2 is SNEGSKA (reference sequence). Here the CDR3 reads CSARLAPMAHNEQFF. CDR3 nucleotide sequence: TGCAGTGCTAGACTAGCGCCGATGGCCCACAATGAGCAGTTCTTC.

The rearrangement links TRBV6-2 or TRBV6-3 to TRBJ2-7; D is unresolved. CDR3 length equals 12 residues. The ends were cut back, 6 bases at V and 7 bases at J, with 13 bases in the middle. CDR1 MNHEY and CDR2 SVGEGT come from the germline V gene. CDR3 DNA: TGTGCCAGCAGCCACGTGGACGGAGAGCAGTACGTC. It is translated as CASSHVDGEQYV.

This clonotype turned up a few times. The chain is built from TRBV7-8 and TRBJ2-3, with no clear D. Trimming shortened V by 0 bases and J by 4 bases, and 8 bases separated the two germline ends. The CDR3 totals 14 residues. Germline values: CDR1 SGHVS, CDR2 FQNEAQ. Written as DNA, the CDR3 is TGTGCCAGCAGCTTAGCAGGGCTTGCAGATACGCAGTATTTT. Protein sequence: CASSLAGLADTQYF.

This clonotype was observed a handful of times. This chain connects TRBV20-1 to TRBJ1-5, with TRBD1 matching 7 bases. Germline loops: CDR1 DFQATT, CDR2 SNEGSKA (reference sequence). The CDR3 runs to 14 residues. J gave up 2 bases and V 5 bases, and 6 bases lay outside the gene matches. The DNA of the CDR3 is TGCAGTGCTCGACCAGGGGGGGGCAATCAGCCCCAGCATTTT. Encoded protein: CSARPGGGNQPQHF.